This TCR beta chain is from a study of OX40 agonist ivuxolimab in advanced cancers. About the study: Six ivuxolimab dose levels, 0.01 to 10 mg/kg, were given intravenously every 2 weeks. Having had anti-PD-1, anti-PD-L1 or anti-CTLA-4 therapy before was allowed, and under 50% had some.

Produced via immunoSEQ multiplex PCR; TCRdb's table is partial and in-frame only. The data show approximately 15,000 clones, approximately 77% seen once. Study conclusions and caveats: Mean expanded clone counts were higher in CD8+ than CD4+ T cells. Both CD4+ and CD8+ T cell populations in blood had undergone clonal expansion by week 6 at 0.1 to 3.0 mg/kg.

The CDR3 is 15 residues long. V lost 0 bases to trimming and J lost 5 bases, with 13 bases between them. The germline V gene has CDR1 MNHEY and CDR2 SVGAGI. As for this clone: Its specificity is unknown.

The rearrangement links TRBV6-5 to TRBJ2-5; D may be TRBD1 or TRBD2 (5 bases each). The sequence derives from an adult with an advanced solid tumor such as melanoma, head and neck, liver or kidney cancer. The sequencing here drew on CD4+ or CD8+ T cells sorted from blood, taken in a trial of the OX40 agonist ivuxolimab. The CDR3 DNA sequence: TGTGCCAGCAGTTACTCGAAAGAGGGGACGGAGACCCAGTACTTC. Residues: CASSYSKEGTETQYF.